The T cell receptor (beta chain) under discussion was sequenced for a study of PD-L1 blockade in urothelial cancer. Study as a whole: Anywhere from 0 to 3 prior chemotherapy regimens had been received by patients. At 6 weeks and at 3 weeks (second dose) after treatment start, blood was analyzed. Median T cell yield from blood was over 130,000.

Assay: immunoSEQ multiplex PCR; the TCRdb copy retains only in-frame clones and omits some. In the table there are roughly 120,000 clones, 85% to 90% of which are singletons. Sample time point: peripheral blood 6 weeks after treatment start. Each patient contributed between 1 and 8 total time points of blood mononuclear cells, pretreatment and during treatment. The TCR sequence derives from a man in his sixties with urothelial cancer. The sample in question was PBMCs, obtained around atezolizumab (anti-PD-L1) treatment.

CDR3 DNA sequence: TGTGCCAGCACCAACAGGAGACTTAACACTGAAGCTTTCTTT. Amino acids: CASTNRRLNTEAFF. This chain links TRBV6-6 with TRBJ1-1, with D possibly matching TRBD1 (5 bases). There are 14 residues in the CDR3. Per the germline V gene, CDR1 is MNHNY and CDR2 is SVGAGI (reference sequence). V was trimmed by 7 bases and J by 2 bases, leaving 14 bases between them.